Presented here are 17 T cell receptor beta chains from one specimen sequenced in a study of T cell repertoires in cytomegalovirus infection. TCRdb passed the reads through MiXCR, listing each CDR3 protein once. The table shows 80,000 to 130,000 distinct CDR3 sequences, with roughly a quarter occurring only once. The sequencing input was CD8+ T cells from PBMCs. The receptors were sampled from a human donor in good health (CMV status not recorded). Some clones in this sample may be carry-over from other donors' samples.

This clonotype has a handful of counts. V gene TRBV6-2 or TRBV6-3 combines with J gene TRBJ2-7, with unresolved D. The germline V and J ends were trimmed by 2 bases and 10 bases, with 9 bases remaining between them. CDR3 length: 11 amino acids. CDR1 and CDR2 from the germline V gene are MNHEY and SVGEGT. The DNA of the CDR3 is TGTGCCAGCAGTTACCCCACCGGCCAGTACTTC. Its protein product is CASSYPTGQYF.

The table lists this clonotype with a few counts. The V and J genes are TRBV20-1 and TRBJ2-7, with D unresolved. V dropped 0 bases and J dropped 0 bases, with 9 bases sitting between them. This CDR3 region has 14 residues. Germline V gene lookup returns CDR1 DFQATT and CDR2 SNEGSKA (reference sequence). The CDR3 DNA sequence: TGCAGTGCTAGAGACAGTTACAGCTCCTACGAGCAGTACTTC. Protein sequence: CSARDSYSSYEQYF.

This clonotype was picked up many times. This sequence joins TRBV28 and TRBJ2-5, with D perhaps matching TRBD1 (6 bases). The CDR3 covers 12 residues. Germline CDR1 reads MDHEN; CDR2 reads SYDVKM. V lost 8 bases, J lost 3 bases, and 10 bases lay in between. CDR3 DNA: TGTGCCAGCCTGGGACAAGAAGAGACCCAGTACTTC. It codes for CASLGQEETQYF. Complete variable domain (other parts from reference TRBV28 and TRBJ2-5): DVKVTQSSRYLVKRTGEKVFLECVQDMDHENMFWYRQDPGLGLRLIYFSYDVKMKEKGDIPEGYSVSREKKERFSLILESASTNQTSMYLCASLGQEETQYFGPGTRLLVL.

This clonotype came up a few times. The chain links TRBV5-6 to TRBJ1-6, with D tentatively TRBD1 (5 bases). Germline V gene data show CDR1 as SGHDT and CDR2 as YYEEEE. Trimming pared 4 bases from V and 6 bases from J, leaving 17 bases between. The CDR3 is 16 amino acids. This CDR3 is CASSLAPGLSNSPLHF. CDR3 DNA sequence: TGTGCCAGCAGCCTGGCTCCGGGACTGAGTAATTCACCCCTCCACTTT.

In this sample, this clonotype is medium-sized. The rearrangement links TRBV11-2 to TRBJ2-1; a weak D match, TRBD2 (6 bases). Between the trimmed V and J ends, which lost 4 bases and 8 bases, there was a span of 12 bases. The germline CDR1 and CDR2 sequences are SGHAT and FQNNGV. The CDR3 is 13 amino acids. The DNA for the CDR3 is TGTGCCAGCAGCTCCGAACTAGCTGATGAGCAGTTCTTC. It codes for CASSSELADEQFF.

This clonotype was counted a few times. The chain couples TRBV28 to TRBJ2-7; 9 bases are a match to TRBD1. The CDR3 is 15 amino acids. J lost 0 bases, V lost 5 bases, and 5 bases had no gene match. Germline CDR1 MDHEN, CDR2 SYDVKM. CDR3 sequence reads: CASSAGTGNSYEQYF. In nucleotides, the CDR3 is TGTGCCAGCAGTGCCGGGACAGGGAACTCCTACGAGCAGTACTTC.

This clonotype was recorded at least ten times. The chain is built from TRBV7-9 and TRBJ2-3; D assignment may be TRBD1 or TRBD2 (5 bases each). The CDR3 spans 16 residues. The germline gives CDR1 SEHNR, CDR2 FQNEAQ (reference sequence). V was shortened by 6 bases and J by 1 base, with 17 bases between the two germline ends. CDR3 region: CASRLPGRVGTDTQYF. The DNA for the CDR3 is TGTGCCAGCAGGCTCCCAGGGCGGGTAGGCACAGATACGCAGTATTTT.

With respect to this clonotype: A read error may explain this, as a much larger clone is one base away. V is TRBV5-4 and J is TRBJ2-5, with D possibly matching TRBD2 (5 bases). The CDR3 runs to 14 residues. V lost 1 base to trimming and J lost 0 bases, with 7 bases between them. From germline, CDR1 is SGHNT and CDR2 YYREEE (reference sequence). DNA for the CDR3: TGTGCCAGCAGCTTGTCAGCGGACCAAGAGACCCAGTACTTC. It yields the protein CASSLSADQETQYF. Together with reference TRBV5-4 and TRBJ2-5, the CDR3 gives the full variable domain: ETGVTQSPTHLIKTRGQQVTLRCSSQSGHNTVSWYQQALGQGPQFIFQYYREEENGRGNFPPRFSGLQFPNYSSELNVNALELDDSALYLCASSLSADQETQYFGPGTRLLVL.

Written as DNA, the CDR3 is TGCGCCAGCAGCTGGGACATCCAGACCCAGTACTTC. It yields the protein CASSWDIQTQYF. The rearrangement links TRBV5-1 to TRBJ2-5; perhaps TRBD1 as D (6 bases). Germline V gene data show CDR1 as SGHRS and CDR2 as YFSETQ. This CDR3 has 12 residues. V shed 3 bases and J shed 6 bases, with 9 bases lying between them.

For the CDR3, the DNA is TGCAGTGCTAAGGACTGGCTGGCGGTGGACCAAGAGACCCAGTACTTC. Translating gives CSAKDWLAVDQETQYF. The V gene is TRBV20-1, the J gene TRBJ2-5, with D tentatively TRBD2 (5 bases). The germline V and J ends were trimmed by 4 bases and 0 bases, with 18 bases remaining between them. The CDR3 is 16 amino acids. Looked up from germline, CDR1 is DFQATT and CDR2 is SNEGSKA (reference sequence).

The chain has TRBV24-1 and TRBJ1-1, with D possibly matching TRBD1 (6 bases). CDR1 and CDR2 (germline): KGHDR, SFDVKD. This CDR3 comprises 13 residues. V dropped 7 bases and J dropped 4 bases, with 12 bases sitting between them. The CDR3 protein is CATREQGFTEAFF. The CDR3 nucleotides are TGTGCCACCAGGGAACAGGGTTTCACTGAAGCTTTCTTT.

The gene calls are TRBV5-1 and TRBJ2-7; D is uncertain. Trimming stripped 2 bases from V and 3 bases from J, with 9 bases between. Looked up from germline, CDR1 is SGHRS and CDR2 is YFSETQ. CDR3 length: 13 amino acids. The DNA for the CDR3 is TGCGCCAGCAGCTTAACGGAGAACTACGAGCAGTACTTC. It encodes CASSLTENYEQYF.

The J gene is TRBJ2-7, the V gene TRBV28; D uncertain. Trimming shortened V by 5 bases and J by 0 bases, and 14 bases separated the two germline ends. The CDR3 consists of 15 residues. The germline V gene encodes CDR1 MDHEN and CDR2 SYDVKM. The CDR3 coding sequence is TGTGCCAGCAGTAAATACCCCGAAGGCTCCTACGAGCAGTACTTC. Translating gives CASSKYPEGSYEQYF. Full variable domain (missing parts from reference TRBV28 and TRBJ2-7): DVKVTQSSRYLVKRTGEKVFLECVQDMDHENMFWYRQDPGLGLRLIYFSYDVKMKEKGDIPEGYSVSREKKERFSLILESASTNQTSMYLCASSKYPEGSYEQYFGPGTRLTVT.

This clonotype was counted many times. This sequence joins TRBV7-2 and TRBJ2-2; 8 nucleotides align to TRBD1. This CDR3 contains 14 residues. Germline lookup yields CDR1 SGHTA and CDR2 FQGNSA. V was pared by 5 bases and J by 8 bases, with 7 bases of the junction left unmatched. In DNA form, the CDR3 reads TGTGCCAGCAGCCTAAACAGGGGGGCAGGGGAGCTGTTTTTT. This translates into CASSLNRGAGELFF.

V and J are TRBV7-9 and TRBJ1-1, with D possibly matching TRBD1 (5 bases). The ends were cut back, 2 bases at V and 6 bases at J, with 13 bases in the middle. The CDR3 extends over 14 amino acids. From germline, CDR1 is SEHNR and CDR2 FQNEAQ (reference sequence). The CDR3 region has the DNA TGTGCCAGCAGCTTAAACCTCGGAGGGGCTGAAGCTTTCTTT. Protein: CASSLNLGGAEAFF.

This clonotype came up many times. V is TRBV7-8 and J is TRBJ1-1, with D perhaps TRBD1 (6 bases). Per the germline V gene, CDR1 is SGHVS and CDR2 is FQNEAQ. The V and J ends lost 1 base and 4 bases respectively, with 10 bases between them. CDR3 length: 14 amino acids. The CDR3 DNA is TGTGCCAGCAGCTTAGAAGGGGGAGCCACTGAAGCTTTCTTT. Amino acids: CASSLEGGATEAFF.

The chain has TRBV4-1 and TRBJ2-7; D might be TRBD1 (5 bases). V gave up 0 bases and J gave up 3 bases, with 12 bases separating them. The CDR3 covers 15 residues. The germline gives CDR1 MGHRA, CDR2 YSYEKL. In DNA form, the CDR3 reads TGCGCCAGCAGCCAAGATCCAGGGCTTAGCTACGAGCAGTACTTC. Protein: CASSQDPGLSYEQYF.